These T cell receptor beta chains were read from a single sample in a study of T cells after yellow fever vaccination. MiXCR, run by TCRdb on the 5' RACE reads, gives a single entry per CDR3 protein. This table has roughly 32,000 distinct CDR3 sequences, under 4.5% appearing once. The source was CD8+ T cells sorted from PBMCs, collected 5 days after the yellow fever booster vaccination. The origin of the receptors is a man aged 25 to 40 who received the YFV17D yellow fever vaccine. Each CDR3 is given with its conserved first and last residue. The order of the fields is clone size, V gene, D gene, J gene, CDR3 DNA, CDR3 protein. The D gene is left open where the match is weak. Size tells how often a clone was seen (once, few, many) or the class of an expanded clone, and some rows leave it out.

many,TRBV29-1,NA,TRBJ1-1,TGCAGCGTTTCTGAGGGAATGAACACTGAAGCTTTCTTT,CSVSEGMNTEAFF
many,TRBV19,NA,TRBJ2-7,TGTGCCAGTAGTATCAAGGGGAGCTCCTACGAGCAGTACTTC,CASSIKGSSYEQYF
many,TRBV6-5,TRBD2,TRBJ2-1,TGTGCCAGCACCTCGGAAGGAGGACTAGTTGAGCAGTTCTTC,CASTSEGGLVEQFF
many,TRBV11-2,NA,TRBJ2-1,TGTGCCAGCAGCTTCTGGGGGCTAAACAATGAGCAGTTCTTC,CASSFWGLNNEQFF
many,TRBV6-5,TRBD2,TRBJ2-7,TGTGCCAGCACCACAATAGCGGGAGTGGTGAACGAGCAGTACTTC,CASTTIAGVVNEQYF
many,TRBV20-1,TRBD2,TRBJ2-1,TGCAGTGCTACTAGCGGGAGTGTTGATGAGCAGTTCTTC,CSATSGSVDEQFF
many,TRBV6-4,NA,TRBJ2-3,TGTGCCAGCAGAGGAGGTCGGGACACAGATACGCAGTATTTT,CASRGGRDTDTQYF
many,TRBV12-3/TRBV12-4,NA,TRBJ2-7,TGTGCCAGCAGTTTCTCGGTCCACGAGCAGTACTTC,CASSFSVHEQYF
many,TRBV30,NA,TRBJ1-6,TGTGCCTGGACCCGGGAGTCTCTTTATTCACCCCTCCACTTT,CAWTRESLYSPLHF
NA,TRBV29-1,TRBD2,TRBJ2-1,TGCAGCCTGGGACTAGCGGGCACCAATGAGCAGTTCTTC,CSLGLAGTNEQFF
many,TRBV12-3/TRBV12-4,NA,TRBJ2-7,TGTGCCAGCAGTTGGGGACTCTCCGCACGGGAGCAGTACTTC,CASSWGLSAREQYF
many,TRBV27,NA,TRBJ2-1,TGTGCCAGCAGCCAGGGGAATGAGCAGTTCTTC,CASSQGNEQFF
many,TRBV7-9,NA,TRBJ1-5,TGTGCCAGCAGCTTTGACGGGGTAAGGGCTGATCAGCCCCAGCATTTT,CASSFDGVRADQPQHF
many,TRBV10-3,TRBD1,TRBJ2-7,TGTGCCATCAGTGAGACTATGGGACAGGTGATCTACGAGCAGTACTTC,CAISETMGQVIYEQYF
many,TRBV7-9,TRBD2,TRBJ2-1,TGTGCCAGCAGCTTCGCGGGAGGGCCGTACAATGAGCAGTTCTTC,CASSFAGGPYNEQFF
many,TRBV10-3,TRBD2,TRBJ2-2,TGTGCCATCCGCTTCAGCGGGGGAGCGAACACCGGGGAGCTGTTTTTT,CAIRFSGGANTGELFF
many,TRBV2,NA,TRBJ1-1,TGTGCCAGCAGTGAAGGAGTTAACACTGAAGCTTTCTTT,CASSEGVNTEAFF
many,TRBV6-5,NA,TRBJ2-1,TGTGCCAGCAGTTACTCGGGGGGTTTCAATGAGCAGTTCTTC,CASSYSGGFNEQFF
many,TRBV12-3/TRBV12-4,NA,TRBJ2-7,TGTGCCAGCAGTTTTGGCGGGTGGCAGGACGAGCAGTACTTC,CASSFGGWQDEQYF
many,TRBV15,TRBD1,TRBJ2-7,TGTGCCACCAGCAGCAGGGGGCTCGGCTACGAGCAGTACTTC,CATSSRGLGYEQYF
many,TRBV12-3/TRBV12-4,TRBD2,TRBJ2-1,TGTGCCAGCAACCTCCTAGCGGGTTTATACAATGAGCAGTTCTTC,CASNLLAGLYNEQFF
many,TRBV27,NA,TRBJ2-1,TGTGCCAGCAGCCGCTGGGTCTACAATGAGCAGTTCTTC,CASSRWVYNEQFF
many,TRBV7-9,NA,TRBJ2-5,TGTGCCAGCAGTTTGGGTCAAGAGACCCAGTACTTC,CASSLGQETQYF
many,TRBV4-2,NA,TRBJ2-5,TGTGCCAGCAGCCCCTGGGGTAGCGTGGGGACCCAGTACTTC,CASSPWGSVGTQYF
many,TRBV7-9,TRBD2,TRBJ2-1,TGTGCCAGCAGCTTAGAAACTAGCGGGAGGGATGAGCAGTTCTTC,CASSLETSGRDEQFF
many,TRBV27,TRBD2,TRBJ2-5,TGTGCCAGCCGGGGGGGCGCGGAGACCCAGTACTTC,CASRGGAETQYF
many,TRBV5-4,NA,TRBJ2-2,TGTGCCAGCAGCTTCGGAGGGGGCGCAAATCGGTACTTGACCGGGGAGCTGTTTTTT,CASSFGGGANRYLTGELFF
many,TRBV5-1,NA,TRBJ2-5,TGCGCCAGCAGCTTGGGACAACTCCAAGAGACCCAGTACTTC,CASSLGQLQETQYF
many,TRBV7-8,TRBD2,TRBJ2-2,TGTGCCAGCAGCCCCCGGGGGGGGGTCACCGGGGAGCTGTTTTTT,CASSPRGGVTGELFF
many,TRBV6-5,NA,TRBJ2-7,TGTGCCAGCAGTTACAGGACTTTGTTTGGCCACGAGCAGTACTTC,CASSYRTLFGHEQYF
many,TRBV12-3/TRBV12-4,TRBD1,TRBJ1-5,TGTGCCAGCAGCTTGACAGGGAACAATCAGCCCCAGCATTTT,CASSLTGNNQPQHF